This TCR beta chain was found in a study of blood T cell repertoires in COVID-19. Whole-study context: The United States, Italy and Spain were the sources of the acute and convalescent COVID-19 samples. PBMCs, B-cell-depleted T cells, or T cells were the source of the cDNA or gDNA that made up the material.

CDR3 length: 13 amino acids. Germline CDR1 reads LNHDA; CDR2 reads SQIVND (reference sequence). Deletions cut 4 bases from V and 1 base from J, with 7 bases between. This clone was recorded only once. Original analysis: The authors estimated nucleated cell counts from reference gene primer amplification. Only in-frame clones appear in the TCRdb table, and some are missing; sequencing was by immunoSEQ multiplex PCR. The DNA was the basis for D and trimming; V, J and clone size are from that table. The table shows approximately 78,000 clones, with 75% to 90% occurring only once. The receptor was derived from a woman older than 75 with acute or convalescent COVID-19. V gene TRBV19 combines with J gene TRBJ1-1; D may be TRBD1 (5 bases). The sample comprised peripheral blood. CDR3 sequence: CASSTTANTEAFF. The CDR3 region has the DNA TGTGCCAGTAGTACGACAGCGAACACTGAAGCTTTCTTT.